A single T cell receptor beta chain is shown here with its context. What it binds is unknown. The sample is drawn from a study of cytomegalovirus exposure and HLA in healthy donors. Across the whole study: A previous analysis identified about 110 million unique TCR beta sequences derived from 180 million or so T cells. Early released data comprised around 79 million unique TCRs from HLA-typed donors. Study outcomes and limitations: Among the CMV-associated chains, a few were confirmed in vitro as specific for CMV antigens. Among the most significant clusters, several appeared linked to common viral pathogens in a later analysis.

V dropped 4 bases and J dropped 4; count of bases not matched to a gene: 6. Germline V gene sequence: CDR1 SGHDN, CDR2 FVKESK. The CDR3 is 15 amino acids. PCR amplification relied on 60 Vbeta primers (plus 13 Jbeta primers). Produced via immunoSEQ multiplex PCR; TCRdb's table is partial and in-frame only. This repertoire shows around 180,000 clones, more than 75% found once; its top ten account for around 0.21%. This rearrangement joins TRBV14 to TRBJ2-3; 9 positions agree with TRBD2. Sequencing was performed on PBMCs. This TCR was sampled from a girl less than two years old in good health and CMV-seronegative. The CDR3 region has the DNA TGTGCCAGCAGCCGCGCGGGAGGGTCCCCAGATACGCAGTATTTT. It is translated as CASSRAGGSPDTQYF.